The present T cell receptor (beta chain) was sequenced within a study of blood T cell repertoires in COVID-19 (dated by TCRdb to between 2020 and 2021). Regarding the complete study: Samples from collaborators originated in the United States, Italy and Spain and spanned both the acute and convalescent phases of COVID-19. The material from the prospective study consisted of cDNA or gDNA derived from T cells, B-cell-depleted T cells, or PBMCs. Subjects who had been exposed to COVID-19, were actively infected with it, or had recovered from it provided the deeply sampled blood TCRbeta repertoires that made up the dataset. The repertoires were released in a freely available public database meant as a resource for research on the immune response to SARS-CoV-2. The samples were drawn from two sources: the first 160 participants of the ongoing ImmuneRACE study, and 1,000 to 1,500 subjects contributed by 6 global collaborators. The sample metadata nearly always contained a de-identified subject ID, COVID-19 status, age in years and sex. Where available, HLA class I and class II types were taken from metadata supplied by the sample provider and were not determined by assay-based typing. Overall results and qualifications from the work: Clinical and demographic metadata were provided uncurated, with the amount varying by source and participant.

With regard to this clone: Its antigen is currently not known. No per-base quality is available; no much larger clone lies one base away.

Participants in the prospective study were enrolled through a virtual design, were aged roughly 18 to 100 years, and lived in roughly 26 United States geographic areas. Cohort assignment in the prospective study relied on participant-reported clinical history from a screening survey and a study questionnaire. Each participant in the prospective study had whole blood, serum and a nasopharyngeal or oropharyngeal swab collected by mobile phlebotomists. Over a roughly 2-month period, participants in the prospective study had the option of providing additional blood draws and questionnaires. Before DNA extraction, prospective study blood samples were shipped either frozen or at room temperature. TCRbeta CDR3 regions were amplified from genomic DNA by means of the immunoSEQ Assay, a bias-controlled multiplex PCR. In the authors' own workflow: Nucleated cell counts per sample were estimated from amplification of reference gene primers within the assay. To quantify the absolute abundance of each unique TCRbeta CDR3 rearrangement, sequence reads were collapsed and filtered. For each sample, productive Simpson clonality was calculated as the square root of Simpson's diversity index across productive rearrangements. As stored in TCRdb, this immuneACCESS dataset retains in-frame rearrangements with V and J assigned. A fraction of the clones does not appear; measured against another copy, unresolved V genes explain less than half of the discrepancy, and the remainder lacks a known reason. V and J calls and clone size are given by that table; D and trimming were obtained from the DNA. The sample has about 270,000 clones on record, about nine tenths of them singletons. The top ten clones comprise about 2.1% of the sample.

Including the terminal cysteine and phenylalanine, the CDR3 comprises 20 residues. CDR3 DNA is the only sequence kept; it has 60 bases, read in frame from the first base. The V end loses 6 bases and the J end loses 0 bases, and a stretch of 27 bases separates them. The germline V gene sets CDR1 to MDHEN and CDR2 to SYDVKM. The receptor comes from a woman in her thirties or forties with acute COVID-19. The chain couples TRBV28 to TRBJ2-1, with TRBD2 as a weak D call on 6 bases. Sequencing was done on a sample of PBMCs or T cells enriched from blood (not recorded which). In nucleotides, the sequence is TGTGCCAGCAGCCCGTCGCCGGGAGTATCGGGGGTCAGCTCCTACAATGAGCAGTTCTTC. Its translation is CASSPSPGVSGVSSYNEQFF.